The 16 T cell receptor beta chains listed next were all sequenced from one sample in a study of blood T cell repertoires in COVID-19. Libraries were prepared by immunoSEQ multiplex PCR; TCRdb keeps only in-frame clonotypes and omits some of them. The table shows more than 85,000 clones, with roughly 85% occurring only once. Sequencing input: peripheral blood. Receptors originate from a man in his fifties or sixties with acute or convalescent COVID-19.

V gene TRBV10-3 combines with J gene TRBJ2-1; no reliable D call. The CDR3 contains 11 residues. V lost 3 bases and J 11 bases, leaving 8 bases between the germline ends. Germline CDR1 is ENHRY and CDR2 is SYGVKD. The CDR3 DNA reads TGTGCCATCAGTGATGTGTTAAAGCAGTTCTTC. Its protein product is CAISDVLKQFF.

The genes are TRBV10-2 and TRBJ2-1; D might be TRBD2 (7 bases). This CDR3 spans 13 amino acids. Germline CDR1 and CDR2: WSHSY and SAAADI. Trimming took off 11 bases at V and 10 bases at J, with 21 bases between the two ends. The CDR3 region is CAGNPGGRGEQFF. The CDR3 DNA is TGCGCCGGCAACCCGGGGGGCAGGGGCGAGCAGTTCTTC.

The rearrangement uses TRBV6-1 and TRBJ1-2; no reliable D call. Germline V CDR1 and CDR2: MNHNS, SASEGT. With 2 bases removed from V and 2 bases from J, the gap between germline ends came to 12 bases. This CDR3 comprises 15 residues. CDR3 sequence: CASSEPGAANYGYTF. As DNA, the CDR3 is TGTGCCAGCAGTGAACCCGGTGCCGCGAACTATGGCTACACCTTC.

There are a few counts of this clone. In DNA form, the CDR3 reads TGTGCCAGCAGCTTGTCAGGTCCCAATCAGCCCCAGCATTTT. It is translated as CASSLSGPNQPQHF. The V gene is TRBV5-5, the J gene TRBJ1-5; D is ambiguous. The CDR3 length is 14 residues. Trimming pared 1 base from V and 3 bases from J, leaving 8 bases between. Germline CDR1 is SGHKS and CDR2 is YYEKEE (reference sequence).

The J gene is TRBJ1-3, the V gene TRBV5-4; weak D call: TRBD1 (5 bases). Germline lookup yields CDR1 SGHNT and CDR2 YYREEE (reference sequence). CDR3 length equals 12 residues. Trimming cost V 10 bases and J 4 bases, with 12 bases left between them. CDR3 in amino acids: CAFKGLGNTIYF. In DNA form, the CDR3 reads TGTGCCTTCAAGGGACTCGGAAACACCATATATTTT.

The genes are TRBV7-9 and TRBJ1-1; no firm D call. CDR1 is SEHNR and CDR2 is FQNEAQ in the germline V gene (reference sequence). The length of the CDR3 is 15 residues. Trimming took 3 bases from V and 4 from J, leaving 15 bases between them. CDR3 in amino acids: CASSFPILGVTEAFF. The CDR3, as DNA: TGTGCCAGCAGCTTTCCCATTTTGGGCGTCACTGAAGCTTTCTTT.

Here the CDR3 reads CASSPRPGNTGELFF. DNA for the CDR3: TGTGCCAGCTCACCACGTCCAGGGAACACCGGGGAGCTGTTTTTT. This sequence joins TRBV18 and TRBJ2-2; D uncertain. Germline CDR1 and CDR2: KGHSH and LQKENI. Trimming cost V 1 base and J 1 base, with 7 bases left between them. The CDR3 is made up of 15 amino acids.

This clone was seen ten or more times. In the same sample, other DNA sequences code for this CDR3. The chain recombines TRBV6-5 with TRBJ1-5; no reliable D call. Germline V CDR1 and CDR2: MNHEY, SVGAGI. V was clipped by 6 bases and J by 6 bases, with 9 bases between them. The CDR3 covers 12 residues. CDR3 sequence reads: CASSQEGQPQHF. The CDR3 bases are TGTGCCAGCAGCCAGGAAGGTCAGCCCCAGCATTTT.

V usage is TRBV6-2 or TRBV6-3 and J usage is TRBJ1-3; 9 bases align to TRBD1. The CDR3 sequence is 17 residues long. The germline gives CDR1 MNHEY, CDR2 SVGEGT. Trimming at V came to 6 bases and at J to 0 bases, leaving 9 bases not matched to a gene. CDR3 residues: CASSLRDRAFSGNTIYF. DNA of the CDR3: TGTGCCAGCAGCCTCCGGGACAGGGCATTCTCTGGAAACACCATATATTTT.

The chain joins TRBV4-1 to TRBJ1-2; 7 positions agree with TRBD1. The CDR3 consists of 14 residues. Germline CDR1 is MGHRA and CDR2 is YSYEKL. Losses at the gene ends were 0 bases for V and 7 bases for J; bases not matched to a gene: 5. CDR3 DNA sequence: TGCGCCAGCAGCCAAGACACAGGGGTGCGTGGCTACACCTTC. The encoded protein is CASSQDTGVRGYTF.

This clone has a handful of counts. V gene TRBV4-1 combines with J gene TRBJ1-3; D not certain. The germline gives CDR1 MGHRA, CDR2 YSYEKL. V lost 0 bases to trimming and J lost 5 bases, with 8 bases between them. The CDR3 totals 14 residues. CDR3: CASSQEPGRNTIYF. The CDR3 region has the DNA TGCGCCAGCAGCCAAGAGCCCGGTCGAAACACCATATATTTT.

The rearrangement links TRBV2 to TRBJ1-1; D gene uncertain. V was cut by 5 bases and J by 0 bases, with 7 bases left in between. CDR1 and CDR2 (germline): SNHLY, FYNNEI. CDR3 length: 13 amino acids. The CDR3 loop reads CASSINMNTEAFF. For the CDR3, the DNA is TGTGCCAGCAGTATCAACATGAACACTGAAGCTTTCTTT.

This clone was found many times. The V call is TRBV3-1 (or the pseudogene TRBV3-2), the J call TRBJ2-7; tentatively, D is TRBD2 (5 bases). The CDR3 covers 13 residues. V lost 1 base and J 5 bases, leaving 9 bases between the germline ends. Germline CDR1 LGHDT, CDR2 YNNKEL (reference sequence). The CDR3 sequence: CASSQGGYHEQYF. Here the CDR3 DNA reads TGTGCCAGCAGCCAAGGAGGGTACCACGAGCAGTACTTC.

The chain joins TRBV29-1 to TRBJ2-7; 7 positions match TRBD2. The germline V gene encodes CDR1 SQVTM and CDR2 ANQGSEA. The CDR3 totals 13 residues. J was trimmed by 0 bases and V by 6 bases; bases with no gene match: 5. In DNA, the CDR3 is TGCAGCGTCGTTAGCGGGTTCTCCTACGAGCAGTACTTC. Its protein product is CSVVSGFSYEQYF.

This clone has just one count. The chain uses TRBV28 and TRBJ1-3; D gene ambiguous. This CDR3 has 15 amino acids. Trimming pared 6 bases from V and 10 bases from J, leaving 22 bases between. The germline V gene encodes CDR1 MDHEN and CDR2 SYDVKM. The CDR3 loop reads CASRPPIAGIRTIYF. The DNA of the CDR3 is TGTGCCAGCAGGCCACCGATAGCGGGGATAAGAACCATATATTTT.

The chain uses TRBV7-3 and TRBJ2-7, with a tentative D call TRBD2 (6 bases). The CDR3 has 15 amino acids. In germline, CDR1 is SGHTA, CDR2 FQGTGA. The germline V and J ends were trimmed by 5 bases and 3 bases, with 17 bases remaining between them. DNA of the CDR3: TGTGCCAGCAGCGAGGGACTCAGCTCTTTCTACGAGCAGTACTTC. Protein product: CASSEGLSSFYEQYF. Drawing the rest from reference TRBV7-3 and TRBJ2-7, the complete variable domain is GAGVSQTPSNKVTEKGKYVELRCDPISGHTALYWYRQSLGQGPEFLIYFQGTGAADDSGLPNDRFFAVRPEGSVSTLKIQRTERGDSAVYLCASSEGLSSFYEQYFGPGTRLTVT.